Reported below is one T cell receptor (beta chain). The record originates from a study of blood T cells in healthy people across ages. V was shortened by 5 bases and J by 2 bases, with 12 bases between the two germline ends. The CDR3 loop spans 14 amino acids. Per germline, CDR1 SGHAT and CDR2 FQNNGV. The authors ran a second PCR of roughly 7 to 11 cycles using a sample-barcoded 5' primer and a J-beta primer mix. Each cDNA molecule was tagged by a template-switch adaptor with 12 random nucleotides. MiXCR, run by TCRdb on the 5' RACE reads, gives a single entry per CDR3 protein. The sample holds roughly 1.9 million distinct CDR3 sequences, about two fifths seen once.

This chain joins TRBV11-2 and TRBJ1-2, with a tentative D call TRBD1 (6 bases). The sequence came from a human donor in good health. Sequencing was carried out using blood. CDR3 in DNA: TGTGCCAGCAGCCGGGACACGTTAAACTATGGCTACACCTTC. It specifies CASSRDTLNYGYTF.